This T cell receptor beta chain is from a study of blood T cell repertoires in COVID-19. Overall study context: The United States, Italy and Spain supplied acute and convalescent COVID-19 samples. In each case, the material was cDNA or gDNA derived from T cells, B-cell-depleted T cells, or PBMCs.

Germline CDR1 LGHNA, CDR2 YNFKEQ. The V end was cut by 3 bases, the J end by 2 bases, with 10 bases between. There are 14 residues in the CDR3. This clone was seen a few times. In the original processing: Amplification with reference gene primers provided the estimates of nucleated cell counts. Profiled with immunoSEQ multiplex PCR; TCRdb holds only in-frame clones, not every one. The DNA gave D and trimming, while V, J and clone size come from that table. The sample comprises approximately 280,000 clones, roughly 87% of which are singletons, and less than 10% rests with the top ten. The receptor was isolated from a man aged 18 to 35 with active or convalescent COVID-19. The chain has TRBV4-2 and TRBJ1-1; no firm D call. Sequencing used peripheral blood. The chain's CDR3 is CASSQDYSNTEAFF. In nucleotides, the CDR3 is TGTGCCAGCAGCCAGGACTACAGTAACACTGAAGCTTTCTTT.